This T cell receptor (beta chain) was sequenced during a study of breast tumors, draining lymph nodes, adjacent tissues. Study results and caveats: Findings are consistent with lymph node origin and intratumoral expansion of most tumor T cells. Tumor TCR diversity was below lymph nodes but above nontumor tissue. Compared with basal-like, luminal-like tumors shared significantly more repertoire with nontumor tissue. Data only fit, rather than demonstrated, lymph node origin of most tumor T cells.

Axillary draining lymph nodes of breast cancer patients supplied the node samples. This CDR3 has 16 amino acids. Germline values: CDR1 MNHNS, CDR2 SASEGT. As for this clonotype: Its antigen is as yet unknown. One base away lies a much larger clone, so this may be a sequencing read error. The CDR3 does not close with the conserved phenylalanine or tryptophan, likely indicating a read error.

TCRdb recomputed calls from the multiplex PCR reads with MiXCR, one row per CDR3 protein. The sample lists 150,000 or so distinct CDR3 sequences, approximately 33% seen once, with 3.8% in the top ten. The V call is TRBV6-1, the J call TRBJ2-1; unclear D gene. The receptor's source is a female donor with breast cancer. Some clones in this sample may be carry-over from other donors' samples. Sequenced input: axillary lymph node tissue. The CDR3 region is CASSEVFGPPDKEQFL. CDR3 coding DNA: TGTGCCAGCAGTGAAGTTTTTGGACCTCCAGACAAGGAGCAGTTCCTC.